A selection of T cell receptor beta chains follows, all from one sample in a study of cytomegalovirus exposure and HLA in healthy donors. Sequenced by immunoSEQ multiplex PCR; TCRdb stores in-frame clones only, minus some. Found here are about 120,000 clones, 75% of them singletons; the top ten hold over 1.5%. Material: PBMCs. These TCRs come from a woman younger than 30 in good health and CMV-seronegative. The CDR3 runs from the conserved cysteine through the conserved F or W. Fields, in order: CDR3 DNA, CDR3 protein, D gene, J gene, clone size, V gene. A D gene is named only where the DNA matches it firmly. Only some rows state a clone size, as once, few, many or a class for expanded clones.

cdr3_nt: TGTGCCTGGAGTCCCAGTTTTAACTATGGCTACACCTTC; cdr3_aa: CAWSPSFNYGYTF; d_call: .; j_call: TRBJ1-2; clone_size: few; v_call: TRBV30
cdr3_nt: TGTGCCAGCAGTGTGTCGGGACTAGCGGGGGTAAATGAGCAGTTCTTC; cdr3_aa: CASSVSGLAGVNEQFF; d_call: TRBD2; j_call: TRBJ2-1; clone_size: few; v_call: TRBV2
cdr3_nt: TGTGCCAGCAGCCTGGACAGGGTTCCAGATACGCAGTATTTT; cdr3_aa: CASSLDRVPDTQYF; d_call: TRBD1; j_call: TRBJ2-3; clone_size: .; v_call: TRBV28
cdr3_nt: TGTGCCTGGAGCTCAAAATCCGGGTCGACGCTCTATGGCTACACCTTC; cdr3_aa: CAWSSKSGSTLYGYTF; d_call: .; j_call: TRBJ1-2; clone_size: once; v_call: TRBV30
cdr3_nt: TGCGCCAGCAGCGACGCCGGGACAGGCGCCCGGGGTAATGAAAAACTGTTTTTT; cdr3_aa: CASSDAGTGARGNEKLFF; d_call: TRBD1; j_call: TRBJ1-4; clone_size: .; v_call: TRBV4-1
cdr3_nt: TGCGCCAGCAGCCTCATGGGGGGAGGGGTCAACAATGAGCAGTTCTTC; cdr3_aa: CASSLMGGGVNNEQFF; d_call: TRBD2; j_call: TRBJ2-1; clone_size: .; v_call: TRBV4-1
cdr3_nt: TGTGCCAGCAGTCCTAGACAGGGGACCATCTATGGCTACACCTTC; cdr3_aa: CASSPRQGTIYGYTF; d_call: TRBD1; j_call: TRBJ1-2; clone_size: .; v_call: TRBV27
cdr3_nt: TGTGCCAGCAGTGAACAGGGAATCAGCACAGATACGCAGTATTTT; cdr3_aa: CASSEQGISTDTQYF; d_call: .; j_call: TRBJ2-3; clone_size: .; v_call: TRBV6-1
cdr3_nt: TGTGCCTGGAGTGTTCCCGGGAACAGGGATAATTCACCCCTCCACTTT; cdr3_aa: CAWSVPGNRDNSPLHF; d_call: .; j_call: TRBJ1-6; clone_size: .; v_call: TRBV30
cdr3_nt: TGTGCCAGCAGTTTGGCGTCAGGCCCTAACTATGGCTACACCTTC; cdr3_aa: CASSLASGPNYGYTF; d_call: .; j_call: TRBJ1-2; clone_size: .; v_call: TRBV28
cdr3_nt: TGCGCCAGCAGCTTGGCGACACTGGACAATAATTCACCCCTCCACTTT; cdr3_aa: CASSLATLDNNSPLHF; d_call: .; j_call: TRBJ1-6; clone_size: few; v_call: TRBV5-1
cdr3_nt: TGTGCCAGCAGCTTGATGGGTCATCGGGTGATGAACACTGAAGCTTTCTTT; cdr3_aa: CASSLMGHRVMNTEAFF; d_call: .; j_call: TRBJ1-1; clone_size: .; v_call: TRBV5-6
cdr3_nt: TGTGCCAGCAGCCTCCCCAGGGGGCCATCAGGAAACACCATATATTTT; cdr3_aa: CASSLPRGPSGNTIYF; d_call: TRBD1; j_call: TRBJ1-3; clone_size: .; v_call: TRBV6-7
cdr3_nt: TGTGCCAGCAGTTTGCACGGACAGGGGTGGACCGGGGAGCTGTTTTTT; cdr3_aa: CASSLHGQGWTGELFF; d_call: TRBD1; j_call: TRBJ2-2; clone_size: .; v_call: TRBV28
cdr3_nt: TGTGCCAGTAGTACCGGGGAGAACTATGGCTACACCTTC; cdr3_aa: CASSTGENYGYTF; d_call: .; j_call: TRBJ1-2; clone_size: .; v_call: TRBV19
cdr3_nt: TGTGCCAGCAGACAAGGTAACGGGAATCAGCCCCAGCATTTT; cdr3_aa: CASRQGNGNQPQHF; d_call: .; j_call: TRBJ1-5; clone_size: .; v_call: TRBV2
cdr3_nt: TGTGCCAGCAGCTATAGGACTAGCGGGTTGGAGACCCAGTACTTC; cdr3_aa: CASSYRTSGLETQYF; d_call: TRBD2; j_call: TRBJ2-5; clone_size: .; v_call: TRBV7-6
cdr3_nt: TGCGCCAGCACCGGGACAGCCAATATGAACACTGAAGCTTTCTTT; cdr3_aa: CASTGTANMNTEAFF; d_call: TRBD1; j_call: TRBJ1-1; clone_size: .; v_call: TRBV4-1
cdr3_nt: TGTGCCAGCAGTCCCCATGGATTTGCGGCAGATACGCAGTATTTT; cdr3_aa: CASSPHGFAADTQYF; d_call: .; j_call: TRBJ2-3; clone_size: .; v_call: TRBV28
cdr3_nt: TGTGCCAGCAGCATCTCGACAGGGGAGGTCGGGGAGCTGTTTTTT; cdr3_aa: CASSISTGEVGELFF; d_call: TRBD1; j_call: TRBJ2-2; clone_size: once; v_call: TRBV7-9
cdr3_nt: TGTGCCAGCAGCTTAGGTAGTCAGGGAGCTTTCTTT; cdr3_aa: CASSLGSQGAFF; d_call: .; j_call: TRBJ1-1; clone_size: .; v_call: TRBV7-8
cdr3_nt: TGTGCCAGCAGTGAAGGTCGGGAGGGCCGTGGCTACACCTTC; cdr3_aa: CASSEGREGRGYTF; d_call: .; j_call: TRBJ1-2; clone_size: .; v_call: TRBV2
cdr3_nt: TGTGCCAGCAGCTCCTTTAGGGGAAAGGGGGACTATGGCTACACCTTC; cdr3_aa: CASSSFRGKGDYGYTF; d_call: .; j_call: TRBJ1-2; clone_size: .; v_call: TRBV5-4
cdr3_nt: TGTGCCAGCAGTTACAGGGGGTTTGAAGCTTTCTTT; cdr3_aa: CASSYRGFEAFF; d_call: .; j_call: TRBJ1-1; clone_size: .; v_call: TRBV6-5
cdr3_nt: TGTGCCAGCAAAGGACAGCAGAATGAAAAACTGTTTTTT; cdr3_aa: CASKGQQNEKLFF; d_call: .; j_call: TRBJ1-4; clone_size: .; v_call: TRBV2
cdr3_nt: TGTGCCAGCAGCTTTGCCGGGACAGGGGCTGTCGGGGAGCTGTTTTTT; cdr3_aa: CASSFAGTGAVGELFF; d_call: TRBD1; j_call: TRBJ2-2; clone_size: .; v_call: TRBV5-4
cdr3_nt: TGCGCCAGCAGCCACGACAGTACTAATGAAAAACTGTTTTTT; cdr3_aa: CASSHDSTNEKLFF; d_call: .; j_call: TRBJ1-4; clone_size: .; v_call: TRBV5-1
cdr3_nt: TGTGCTAGCAGCTTAGGGCAGGGAAAGGGAGATACGCAGTATTTT; cdr3_aa: CASSLGQGKGDTQYF; d_call: .; j_call: TRBJ2-3; clone_size: .; v_call: TRBV7-7
cdr3_nt: TGTGCCAGCAGCACCGGGACAGGGACAAATGGCTACACCTTC; cdr3_aa: CASSTGTGTNGYTF; d_call: TRBD1; j_call: TRBJ1-2; clone_size: .; v_call: TRBV5-4
cdr3_nt: TGTGCCAGCAGTAACACCAATCAGCCCCAGCATTTT; cdr3_aa: CASSNTNQPQHF; d_call: .; j_call: TRBJ1-5; clone_size: .; v_call: TRBV2
cdr3_nt: TGTGCCAGCAGCTATAGCGGGGGGAACTTCAATGAGCAGTTCTTC; cdr3_aa: CASSYSGGNFNEQFF; d_call: TRBD2; j_call: TRBJ2-1; clone_size: few; v_call: TRBV7-3
cdr3_nt: TGTGCCAGCAGCTTGGGAGACAGGGGGCGACTAAGCGACGAGCAGTACTTC; cdr3_aa: CASSLGDRGRLSDEQYF; d_call: TRBD1; j_call: TRBJ2-7; clone_size: .; v_call: TRBV5-8
cdr3_nt: TGTGCCAGCAGCCAAGATGGACAGTACTATAATTCACCCCTCCACTTT; cdr3_aa: CASSQDGQYYNSPLHF; d_call: .; j_call: TRBJ1-6; clone_size: .; v_call: TRBV4-2
cdr3_nt: TGTGCCAGCAGCTTAGCGGACAGGGAAGGGCCGAACACTGAAGCTTTCTTT; cdr3_aa: CASSLADREGPNTEAFF; d_call: TRBD1; j_call: TRBJ1-1; clone_size: .; v_call: TRBV7-9
cdr3_nt: TGTGCCAGCAGCCAACCAGGGACTAGCGGGGTTTACGAGCAGTACTTC; cdr3_aa: CASSQPGTSGVYEQYF; d_call: TRBD2; j_call: TRBJ2-7; clone_size: .; v_call: TRBV4-2
cdr3_nt: TGTGCCAGCAGCTTAGCAGGGGCGTACGAGCAGTACTTC; cdr3_aa: CASSLAGAYEQYF; d_call: .; j_call: TRBJ2-7; clone_size: .; v_call: TRBV7-6
cdr3_nt: TGTGCCAGCAGCTTAGATCGTTGGGCGGGTTGGTCACCTGAAGCTTTCTTT; cdr3_aa: CASSLDRWAGWSPEAFF; d_call: .; j_call: TRBJ1-1; clone_size: .; v_call: TRBV11-2
cdr3_nt: TGTGCCAGCTCACCTCCACCGGGACAGGGAGGGCAGCCCCAGCATTTT; cdr3_aa: CASSPPPGQGGQPQHF; d_call: TRBD1; j_call: TRBJ1-5; clone_size: .; v_call: TRBV18
cdr3_nt: TGTGCCAGCACTACTAGCGGGGGTCATTACGAGCAGTACTTC; cdr3_aa: CASTTSGGHYEQYF; d_call: TRBD2; j_call: TRBJ2-7; clone_size: .; v_call: TRBV2
cdr3_nt: TGTGCCACCAGGACAGGGACACAGGGGCAGCCCCAGCATTTT; cdr3_aa: CATRTGTQGQPQHF; d_call: TRBD1; j_call: TRBJ1-5; clone_size: .; v_call: TRBV15
cdr3_nt: TGTGCCAGCAGCTCGTTAACACAGGGGGCCGGAAACACCATATATTTT; cdr3_aa: CASSSLTQGAGNTIYF; d_call: TRBD1; j_call: TRBJ1-3; clone_size: .; v_call: TRBV7-9
cdr3_nt: TGCGCCAGCAGCCTCGCTCTAGGGACTAGCCTCCCCGAGCAGTACTTC; cdr3_aa: CASSLALGTSLPEQYF; d_call: TRBD2; j_call: TRBJ2-7; clone_size: .; v_call: TRBV5-1
cdr3_nt: TGTGCCAGCAGCCAAGATCGGGACAGGGGAGCAGATACGCAGTATTTT; cdr3_aa: CASSQDRDRGADTQYF; d_call: TRBD1; j_call: TRBJ2-3; clone_size: .; v_call: TRBV4-2
cdr3_nt: TGTGCCAGCAGTTTGAGCGGGGGGTCGGGAGATACGCAGTATTTT; cdr3_aa: CASSLSGGSGDTQYF; d_call: TRBD2; j_call: TRBJ2-3; clone_size: .; v_call: TRBV28
cdr3_nt: TGCGCCAGCAGCCCGATCCCGACAGGGGTGAACACTGAAGCTTTCTTT; cdr3_aa: CASSPIPTGVNTEAFF; d_call: TRBD1; j_call: TRBJ1-1; clone_size: once; v_call: TRBV5-1
cdr3_nt: TGTGCCAGCACGACTAGCGGGGGCCACTACGAGCAGTACTTC; cdr3_aa: CASTTSGGHYEQYF; d_call: TRBD2; j_call: TRBJ2-7; clone_size: .; v_call: TRBV28
cdr3_nt: TGCAGCACCTCGCTGGGGGGTAACACTGAAGCTTTCTTT; cdr3_aa: CSTSLGGNTEAFF; d_call: .; j_call: TRBJ1-1; clone_size: many; v_call: TRBV29-1
cdr3_nt: TGTGCCAGCAGCTTAGTTCCCCCCGAGCGTGGCACAGATACGCAGTATTTT; cdr3_aa: CASSLVPPERGTDTQYF; d_call: .; j_call: TRBJ2-3; clone_size: .; v_call: TRBV7-6